The 32 T cell receptor beta chains below were found in one sample sequenced in a study of cytomegalovirus exposure and HLA in healthy donors. Clones were read by immunoSEQ multiplex PCR, and TCRdb kept only the in-frame ones, dropping some. The table lists about 140,000 clones, 80% to 90% of them singletons. Sequencing input: PBMCs. These receptor sequences come from a man aged 18 to 29 in good health and CMV-seronegative.

V usage is TRBV7-9 and J usage is TRBJ2-1; TRBD2 aligns across 8 bases. Germline V lookup: CDR1 SEHNR, CDR2 FQNEAQ (reference sequence). V shed 5 bases, J shed 8 bases, and the junction held 5 bases outside the gene matches. The CDR3 sequence is 13 residues long. The CDR3 coding sequence is TGTGCCAGCAGCCCGGGGGGGCCCTATGAGCAGTTCTTC. Its protein product is CASSPGGPYEQFF.

The J gene is TRBJ2-3, the V gene TRBV5-8; 9 bases fit TRBD2. Trimming at V came to 3 bases and at J to 3 bases, leaving 5 bases not matched to a gene. This CDR3 is 15 amino acids long. CDR1 is SGHTS, CDR2 YDEGEE, per germline. The CDR3 region has the DNA TGTGCCAGCAGCTATCAGCGGGGGGTAACAGATACGCAGTATTTT. Protein product: CASSYQRGVTDTQYF.

This clone has only a few counts. The CDR3 loop reads CASSVSGQTDEQYF. The DNA of the CDR3 is TGTGCCAGCAGCGTATCTGGACAGACCGACGAGCAGTACTTC. The V gene is TRBV9, the J gene TRBJ2-7, with D possibly being TRBD1 (6 bases). The CDR3 covers 14 residues. CDR1 is SGDLS and CDR2 is YYNGEE in the germline V gene. Trimming took off 1 base at V and 5 bases at J, with 13 bases between the two ends.

The gene calls are TRBV5-4 and TRBJ2-2; maybe TRBD2 (5 bases). The germline CDR1 and CDR2 sequences are SGHNT and YYREEE (reference sequence). The CDR3 has 15 residues. V lost 4 bases to trimming and J lost 4 bases, with 14 bases between them. The DNA for the CDR3 is TGTGCCAGCAGCCCCCCCGCGGGTTCCACCGGGGAGCTGTTTTTT. Protein product: CASSPPAGSTGELFF.

The chain is built from TRBV6-5 and TRBJ2-7; weak D call: TRBD2 (5 bases). The germline V gene encodes CDR1 MNHEY and CDR2 SVGAGI. V dropped 0 bases and J dropped 0 bases, with 12 bases sitting between them. CDR3 size: 16 residues. The CDR3 region has the DNA TGTGCCAGCAGTTACTCGAGGACGGGGAACTCCTACGAGCAGTACTTC. Residues: CASSYSRTGNSYEQYF.

This clone has a single count. The rearrangement uses TRBV4-1 and TRBJ1-3, with unresolved D. The CDR3 runs 20 residues. The germline CDR1 and CDR2 sequences are MGHRA and YSYEKL. Trimming cost V 2 bases and J 3 bases, with 26 bases left between them. The CDR3 region has the DNA TGCGCCAGCAGCCAATCTGAGGCCACGTTTAGTACCGATTTTGGAAACACCATATATTTT. This translates into CASSQSEATFSTDFGNTIYF.

V is TRBV7-6 and J is TRBJ2-1; the match to TRBD2 covers 8 bases. Germline lookup yields CDR1 SGHVS and CDR2 FNYEAQ. The V and J ends lost 2 bases and 3 bases, in that order; junction bases with no gene match: 3. CDR3 size: 15 residues. CDR3 DNA: TGTGCCAGCAGCTTACCTAGCGGGCTCTACAATGAGCAGTTCTTC. Protein: CASSLPSGLYNEQFF.

The J gene is TRBJ2-7, the V gene TRBV18; 7 bases fit TRBD1. V shed 5 bases, J shed 5 bases, and the junction held 9 bases outside the gene matches. This CDR3 is 14 amino acids long. The V gene's germline CDR1 is KGHSH and CDR2 LQKENI. The CDR3 spells CASSTTGWTHEQYF. DNA of the CDR3: TGTGCCAGCTCAACGACAGGGTGGACCCACGAGCAGTACTTC. Full variable domain (remainder filled in from reference TRBV18 and TRBJ2-7): NAGVMQNPRHLVRRRGQEARLRCSPMKGHSHVYWYRQLPEEGLKFMVYLQKENIIDESGMPKERFSAEFPKEGPSILRIQQVVRGDSAAYFCASSTTGWTHEQYFGPGTRLTVT.

The chain joins TRBV5-1 to TRBJ2-3; 7 bases are shared with TRBD1. Unmatched junction bases numbered 9, after V lost 2 bases and J lost 3 bases. CDR1 and CDR2 from the germline V gene are SGHRS and YFSETQ. The length of the CDR3 is 16 residues. This CDR3 reads CASSFDRAVSTDTQYF. CDR3 sequence (DNA): TGCGCCAGCAGCTTTGACAGGGCTGTAAGTACAGATACGCAGTATTTT.

V and J are TRBV6-6 and TRBJ1-2; D may be TRBD1 (5 bases). Trimming shortened V by 6 bases and J by 4 bases, and 15 bases separated the two germline ends. The CDR3 length is 14 residues. Germline lookup yields CDR1 MNHNY and CDR2 SVGAGI (reference sequence). CDR3 nucleotides: TGTGCCAGCAGGACGGGGGAAGGGAGCTATGGCTACACCTTC. This gives the protein CASRTGEGSYGYTF.

The chain uses TRBV28 and TRBJ2-7; TRBD2 might be the D (6 bases). This CDR3 is 14 amino acids long. CDR1 and CDR2 (germline): MDHEN, SYDVKM. Trimming left V 3 bases short and J 5 bases short, with 14 bases between. The DNA for the CDR3 is TGTGCCAGCAGTTTGAGTGCGGGGTTCAACGAGCAGTACTTC. Its translation is CASSLSAGFNEQYF.

This chain joins TRBV28 and TRBJ2-1; tentatively, D is TRBD2 (5 bases). This CDR3 is 12 amino acids long. V was trimmed by 7 bases and J by 6 bases, leaving 10 bases between them. From germline, CDR1 is MDHEN and CDR2 SYDVKM. The chain's CDR3 is CASTSRGNEQFF. DNA of the CDR3: TGTGCCAGCACGTCCCGGGGCAATGAGCAGTTCTTC.

This chain connects TRBV5-1 to TRBJ2-5, with D tentatively TRBD1 (6 bases). The V gene lost 7 bases and the J gene lost 7 bases, with 17 bases spanning the gap. The germline V gene encodes CDR1 SGHRS and CDR2 YFSETQ. The CDR3 is 13 residues long. CDR3 region: CASGLQGRGTQYF. CDR3 DNA: TGCGCCAGCGGATTACAGGGAAGGGGGACCCAGTACTTC.

The V call is TRBV28, the J call TRBJ1-2; 9 nucleotides align to TRBD1. The CDR3 contains 15 residues. Germline lookup yields CDR1 MDHEN and CDR2 SYDVKM. V gave up 5 bases and J gave up 8 bases; unmatched junction bases: 12. Written as DNA, the CDR3 is TGTGCCAGCAGTCCTGAGACAGGGGGAGAGAAGGGCTACACCTTC. This sequence encodes CASSPETGGEKGYTF.

The chain has TRBV27 and TRBJ2-7, with TRBD1 matching 7 bases. Germline assignment: CDR1 MNHEY and CDR2 SMNVEV (reference sequence). V lost 2 bases and J lost 2; bases outside the gene matches: 6. The CDR3 runs 15 residues. The CDR3 DNA sequence: TGTGCCAGCAGTTTAGTCCCACAGGGGCCCTACGAGCAGTACTTC. Amino acids: CASSLVPQGPYEQYF.

The chain has TRBV19 and TRBJ2-3; TRBD1 agrees at 7 bases. CDR1 is LNHDA, CDR2 SQIVND, per germline (reference sequence). V gave up 6 bases and J gave up 3 bases; unmatched junction bases: 6. CDR3 length: 14 amino acids. CDR3 loop: CASSPDRVTDTQYF. CDR3 coding DNA: TGTGCCAGTAGCCCCGACAGGGTTACAGATACGCAGTATTTT.

The J gene is TRBJ2-7, the V gene TRBV28; D is perhaps TRBD2 (5 bases). With 2 bases removed from V and 4 bases from J, the gap between germline ends came to 15 bases. The germline gives CDR1 MDHEN, CDR2 SYDVKM. The length of the CDR3 is 15 residues. The chain's CDR3 is CASSLRGSQWYEQYF. In DNA form, the CDR3 reads TGTGCCAGCAGTTTAAGAGGGAGTCAATGGTACGAGCAGTACTTC.

The chain couples TRBV19 to TRBJ2-3, with D maybe TRBD1 (5 bases). V lost 5 bases and J 4 bases, leaving 19 bases between the germline ends. Per the germline V gene, CDR1 is LNHDA and CDR2 is SQIVND (reference sequence). The CDR3 sequence is 16 residues long. The CDR3 nucleotides read TGTGCCAGTAGTTGGGGTATTAGGGGCCGTTCAGATACGCAGTATTTT. Its protein is CASSWGIRGRSDTQYF.

The V gene is TRBV30, the J gene TRBJ2-1; tentatively, D is TRBD2 (6 bases). V gave up 4 bases and J gave up 0 bases, with 13 bases separating them. This CDR3 region has 15 residues. Looked up from germline, CDR1 is GTSNPN and CDR2 is SVGIG (reference sequence). The CDR3 is CAWIRVGGSYNEQFF. DNA for the CDR3: TGTGCCTGGATTCGGGTCGGGGGCTCCTACAATGAGCAGTTCTTC.

The chain couples TRBV6-5 to TRBJ1-4; no clear D gene. Germline CDR1 and CDR2: MNHEY and SVGAGI. CDR3 size: 15 residues. Trimming removed 2 bases at V and 3 bases at J, with 10 bases between. CDR3 nucleotides: TGTGCCAGCAGTTACGCCAACAGAGCTAATGAAAAACTGTTTTTT. Translated, it gives CASSYANRANEKLFF.

The rearrangement uses TRBV25-1 and TRBJ1-5, with 8 bases matching TRBD1. Germline assignment: CDR1 MGHDK and CDR2 SYGVNS. Unmatched junction bases numbered 3, after V lost 2 bases and J lost 0 bases. The CDR3 has 16 residues. The DNA of the CDR3 is TGTGCCAGCAGTGAAAGTGGGACAGGTAGCAATCAGCCCCAGCATTTT. It is translated as CASSESGTGSNQPQHF.

J is TRBJ2-1 and V is TRBV5-6, with D possibly matching TRBD1 (5 bases). The CDR3 runs to 15 residues. Deletions cut 0 bases from V and 0 bases from J, with 7 bases between. Germline CDR1 reads SGHDT; CDR2 reads YYEEEE. DNA for the CDR3: TGTGCCAGCAGCTTGGGGGGCGGCTCCTACAATGAGCAGTTCTTC. It yields the protein CASSLGGGSYNEQFF. The variable domain in full, completed from reference TRBV5-6 and TRBJ2-1, reads DAGVTQSPTHLIKTRGQQVTLRCSPKSGHDTVSWYQQALGQGPQFIFQYYEEEERQRGNFPDRFSGHQFPNYSSELNVNALLLGDSALYLCASSLGGGSYNEQFFGPGTRLTVL.

The CDR3 bases are TGTGCCAGCAGTCCCTGGGGGGGAACTGAGGGAAACATTCAGTACTTC. Its protein is CASSPWGGTEGNIQYF. The chain joins TRBV2 to TRBJ2-4, with 7 bases lining up with TRBD2. This CDR3 is built from 16 residues. After removal of 5 bases from V and 6 bases from J, the junction contained 13 bases not matched to a gene. Looked up from germline, CDR1 is SNHLY and CDR2 is FYNNEI.

The gene calls are TRBV28 and TRBJ1-5, with a possible D match to TRBD1 (6 bases). The length of the CDR3 is 16 residues. From germline, CDR1 is MDHEN and CDR2 SYDVKM. Trimming removed 5 bases from V and 4 bases from J, with 18 bases in between. The CDR3 coding sequence is TGTGCCAGCAGTACCCCTGTACAGGGCCCGAATCAGCCCCAGCATTTT. Encoded protein: CASSTPVQGPNQPQHF.

The chain links TRBV9 to TRBJ1-1; no definite D call. This CDR3 is 12 amino acids long. V gave up 0 bases and J gave up 3 bases, with 3 bases separating them. Germline values: CDR1 SGDLS, CDR2 YYNGEE. In nucleotides, the CDR3 is TGTGCCAGCAGCGTAGCAGACACTGAAGCTTTCTTT. Translation gives CASSVADTEAFF.

The chain combines TRBV30 with TRBJ2-5; D is uncertain. The CDR3 covers 11 residues. The V gene lost 3 bases and the J gene lost 1 base, with 3 bases spanning the gap. From germline, CDR1 is GTSNPN and CDR2 SVGIG (reference sequence). The CDR3 DNA reads TGTGCCTGGAGCATCCAAGAGACCCAGTACTTC. Protein product: CAWSIQETQYF.

V usage is TRBV5-1 and J usage is TRBJ2-1; 10 bases map to TRBD1. The CDR3 sequence is 16 residues long. Per the germline V gene, CDR1 is SGHRS and CDR2 is YFSETQ. V was pared by 3 bases and J by 5 bases, with 8 bases of the junction left unmatched. CDR3: CASSSNRDRGHNEQFF. The CDR3 region has the DNA TGCGCCAGCAGCTCCAACCGGGACAGGGGACACAATGAGCAGTTCTTC. Based on the CDR3 plus reference TRBV5-1 and TRBJ2-1, the full variable domain is KAGVTQTPRYLIKTRGQQVTLSCSPISGHRSVSWYQQTPGQGLQFLFEYFSETQRNKGNFPGRFSGRQFSNSRSEMNVSTLELGDSALYLCASSSNRDRGHNEQFFGPGTRLTVL.

The V call is TRBV29-1, the J call TRBJ1-2; D call uncertain. The CDR3 spans 13 residues. Germline loops: CDR1 SQVTM, CDR2 ANQGSEA. V lost 1 base, J lost 8 bases, and 14 bases lay in between. This CDR3 reads CSVEATDTPGYTF. For the CDR3, the DNA is TGCAGCGTTGAAGCCACAGACACACCCGGCTACACCTTC. The whole variable domain, remainder taken from reference TRBV29-1 and TRBJ1-2, is SAVISQKPSRDICQRGTSLTIQCQVDSQVTMMFWYRQQPGQSLTLIATANQGSEATYESGFVIDKFPISRPNLTFSTLTVSNMSPEDSSIYLCSVEATDTPGYTFGSGTRLTVV.

The chain employs TRBV27 and TRBJ2-5; D is possibly TRBD1 (6 bases). This CDR3 comprises 15 residues. Germline assignment: CDR1 MNHEY and CDR2 SMNVEV (reference sequence). V was shortened by 5 bases and J by 4 bases, with 17 bases between the two germline ends. The CDR3, as DNA: TGTGCCAGCAGTCCCGGGATTCTCAGGGGAGAGACCCAGTACTTC. This encodes CASSPGILRGETQYF.

The V gene is TRBV28, the J gene TRBJ2-1; 9 positions agree with TRBD2. The CDR3 contains 17 residues. Germline CDR1 and CDR2: MDHEN and SYDVKM. The trim removed 1 base at V and 6 bases at J, leaving 10 bases unmatched. The CDR3 DNA reads TGTGCCAGCAGTTTATACACCTTAGCGGGAGCGGGCAATGAGCAGTTCTTC. This sequence encodes CASSLYTLAGAGNEQFF.

This rearrangement joins TRBV7-9 to TRBJ1-4; D is unclear. V lost 4 bases and J 10 bases, leaving 19 bases between the germline ends. Germline values: CDR1 SEHNR, CDR2 FQNEAQ (reference sequence). There are 15 residues in the CDR3. CDR3 sequence (DNA): TGTGCCAGCAGCTGGGTGGGAGCAACCCGGGGAAAACTGTTTTTT. It translates to CASSWVGATRGKLFF.

The V gene is TRBV7-9, the J gene TRBJ2-7; TRBD2 agrees at 9 bases. Germline V lookup: CDR1 SEHNR, CDR2 FQNEAQ (reference sequence). The CDR3 contains 16 residues. After removal of 1 base from V and 3 bases from J, the junction contained 7 bases not matched to a gene. CDR3 sequence reads: CASSLDSGSGSYEQYF. The CDR3 DNA reads TGTGCCAGCAGCTTAGATAGTGGTAGCGGGAGCTACGAGCAGTACTTC. The complete variable domain, with remaining parts taken from reference TRBV7-9 and TRBJ2-7, reads DTGVSQNPRHKITKRGQNVTFRCDPISEHNRLYWYRQTLGQGPEFLTYFQNEAQLEKSRLLSDRFSAERPKGSFSTLEIQRTEQGDSAMYLCASSLDSGSGSYEQYFGPGTRLTVT.